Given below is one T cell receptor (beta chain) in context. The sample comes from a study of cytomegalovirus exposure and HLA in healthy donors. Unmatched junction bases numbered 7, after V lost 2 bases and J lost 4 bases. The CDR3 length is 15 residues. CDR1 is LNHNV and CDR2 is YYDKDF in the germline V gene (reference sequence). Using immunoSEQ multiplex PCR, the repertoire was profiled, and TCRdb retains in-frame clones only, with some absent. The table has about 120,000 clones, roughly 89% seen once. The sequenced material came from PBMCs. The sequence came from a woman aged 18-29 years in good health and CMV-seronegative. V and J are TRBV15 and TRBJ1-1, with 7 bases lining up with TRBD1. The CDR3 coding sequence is TGTGCCACCAGCAGACGACAGGGCCTGAGCACTGAAGCTTTCTTT. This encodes CATSRRQGLSTEAFF.